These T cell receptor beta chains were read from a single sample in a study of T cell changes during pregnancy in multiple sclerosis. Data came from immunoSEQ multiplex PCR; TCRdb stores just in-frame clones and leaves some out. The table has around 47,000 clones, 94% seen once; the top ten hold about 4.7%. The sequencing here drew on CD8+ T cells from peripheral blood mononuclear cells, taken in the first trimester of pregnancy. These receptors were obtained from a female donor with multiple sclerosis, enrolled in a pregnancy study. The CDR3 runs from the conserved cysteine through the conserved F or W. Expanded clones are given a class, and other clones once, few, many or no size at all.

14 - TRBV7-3 CASGTGQGRNEQFF
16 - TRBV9 CASSSGQGLLQETQYF
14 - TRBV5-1 CASSLEGEEYTQYF
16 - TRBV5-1 CASRMVAGAVYNEQFF
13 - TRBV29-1 CSVIQGPRYEQYF
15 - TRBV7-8 CASSLGGDSTYEQYF
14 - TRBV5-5 CASSSGVPTDTQYF
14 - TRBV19 CASSIIVTDYGYTF
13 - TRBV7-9 CASNLGASTEAFF
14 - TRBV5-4 CASSLTENQETQYF
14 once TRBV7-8 CASSLDSGGEKLFF
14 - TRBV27 CASRQGLGNQPQHF
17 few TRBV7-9 CASSSRDSGGSGNTIYF
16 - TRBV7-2 CASSARGAFSNQPQHF
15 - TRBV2 CASSEWDTGNYGYTF
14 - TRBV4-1 CASSQQAASYEQYF
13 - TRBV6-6 CASSYSGAYEQYF
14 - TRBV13 CASSMGQGDQPQHF
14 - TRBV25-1 CASSERDRDQEQYF
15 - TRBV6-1 CASIPGTSGADTQYF
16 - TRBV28 CASSPFRPGLARKQFF
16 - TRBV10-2 CASSESMAATNEKLFF
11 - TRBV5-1 CASKDSLEAFF
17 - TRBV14 CASSQDGAGQGIHEQYF
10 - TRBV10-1 CASSVAGYTF
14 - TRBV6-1 CASSATGETGELFF
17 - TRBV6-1 CASSEAYSGSSYNEQFF
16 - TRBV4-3 CASSQARALSGNTIYF
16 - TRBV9 CASSPPSTGATGELFF
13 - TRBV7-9 CASSYTPGQEQYF
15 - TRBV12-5 CASGMDREASYEQYF
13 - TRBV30 CAWSEDRDTEAFF
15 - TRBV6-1 CASSEVNRGNTEAFF
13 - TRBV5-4 CASSSGGAETQYF
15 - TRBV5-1 CASSLRPGGEETQYF
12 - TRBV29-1 CSVRTSANVLTF
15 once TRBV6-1 CASSVPGQVSHEQYF
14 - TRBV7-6 CASSLEGDYNEQFF
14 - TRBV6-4 CASSDGGAHNEQFF
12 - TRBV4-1 CASSGVGAKQFF
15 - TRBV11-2 CASQAWAGASYEQYF
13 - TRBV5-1 CASSWGTGNEAFF
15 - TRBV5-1 CASSLFSGGNQPQHF
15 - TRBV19 CASTQGTSGMNEQFF
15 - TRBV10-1 CATQSGTSADNEQFF
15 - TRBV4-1 CASSPLAGDSYEQYF
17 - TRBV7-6 CASSPGTAGGVTYEQYF
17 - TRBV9 CASSVQPERGAYNEQFF
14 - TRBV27 CASSWGTEGETQYF
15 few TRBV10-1 CASSDENGGDEKLFF
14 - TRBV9 CASSVEGHGYEQYF
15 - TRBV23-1 CASSQSGTGGNRLFF
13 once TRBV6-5 CASSSGTNEKLFF
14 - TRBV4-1 CASSQVQDRDEQYF
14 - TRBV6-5 CASSYDAGNYEQYF